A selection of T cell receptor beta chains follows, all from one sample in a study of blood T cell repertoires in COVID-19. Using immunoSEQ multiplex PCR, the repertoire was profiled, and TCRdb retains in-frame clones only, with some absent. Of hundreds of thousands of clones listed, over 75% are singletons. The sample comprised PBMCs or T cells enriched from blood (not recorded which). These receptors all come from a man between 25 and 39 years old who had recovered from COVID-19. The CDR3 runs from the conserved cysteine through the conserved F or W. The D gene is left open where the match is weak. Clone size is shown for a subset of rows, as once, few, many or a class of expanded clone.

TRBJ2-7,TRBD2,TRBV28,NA,CASSSATSGPPPGQYF,TGTGCCAGCAGTTCTGCGACTAGCGGGCCACCCCCTGGGCAGTACTTC
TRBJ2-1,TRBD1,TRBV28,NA,CASSSIGTGGSEQFF,TGTGCCAGCAGTTCAATCGGGACAGGGGGCAGTGAGCAGTTCTTC
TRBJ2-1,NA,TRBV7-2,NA,CASSSPSPNEQFF,TGTGCCAGCAGCTCCCCAAGCCCTAATGAGCAGTTCTTC
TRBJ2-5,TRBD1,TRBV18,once,CASSARTGVEETQYF,TGTGCCAGCTCAGCAAGGACAGGTGTTGAAGAGACCCAGTACTTC
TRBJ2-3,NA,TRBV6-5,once,CASSLATSSAAQYF,TGTGCCAGCAGCCTCGCAACGAGTTCAGCGGCGCAGTATTTT
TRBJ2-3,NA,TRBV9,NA,CASSVGGLGTDTQYF,TGTGCCAGCAGCGTAGGAGGACTGGGCACAGATACGCAGTATTTT
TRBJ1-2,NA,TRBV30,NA,CAWSAAVHGYTF,TGTGCCTGGAGTGCGGCGGTCCATGGCTACACCTTC
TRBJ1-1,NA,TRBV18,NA,CASSPRSDRQNTEAFF,TGTGCCAGCTCACCCCGCTCAGACCGACAGAACACTGAAGCTTTCTTT
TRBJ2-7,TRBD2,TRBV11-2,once,CASSLGIAGSYEQYF,TGTGCCAGCAGCTTAGGAATAGCGGGATCCTACGAGCAGTACTTC
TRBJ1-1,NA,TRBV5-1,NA,CASSFTGGQMNTEAFF,TGCGCCAGCAGCTTTACGGGAGGACAGATGAACACTGAAGCTTTCTTT
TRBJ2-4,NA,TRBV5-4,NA,CASSPGGRAKNIQYF,TGTGCCAGCAGCCCAGGTGGGAGGGCCAAAAACATTCAGTACTTC
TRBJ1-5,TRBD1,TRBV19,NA,CASSYRDRDNQPQHF,TGTGCCAGTAGTTACCGGGACAGGGACAATCAGCCCCAGCATTTT
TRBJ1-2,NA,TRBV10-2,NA,CASTPTGNSGYTF,TGCGCCAGCACCCCGACGGGGAATAGTGGCTACACCTTC
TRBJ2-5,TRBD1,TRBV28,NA,CASTTARAGGGLETQYF,TGTGCCAGCACCACCGCCCGGGCAGGGGGTGGTTTGGAGACCCAGTACTTC
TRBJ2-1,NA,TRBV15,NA,CATSRGRDTYNEQFF,TGTGCCACCAGCAGAGGACGGGATACGTACAATGAGCAGTTCTTC
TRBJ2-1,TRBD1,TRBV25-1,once,CASSTTGWVSEQFF,TGTGCCAGCAGTACGACAGGGTGGGTTTCTGAGCAGTTCTTC
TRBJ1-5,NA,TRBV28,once,CASSVGWRGNSQPQHF,TGTGCCAGCAGTGTGGGGTGGAGAGGGAACTCTCAGCCCCAGCATTTT
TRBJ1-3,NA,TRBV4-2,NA,CASSQGVSSGENTIYF,TGTGCCAGCAGCCAAGGTGTATCGTCCGGGGAAAACACCATATATTTT